The 20 T cell receptor beta chains reported below all come from one sample, sequenced in a study of cytomegalovirus exposure and HLA in healthy donors. Here immunoSEQ multiplex PCR was the method, and the copy in TCRdb shows in-frame clones only, minus some. The sample holds over 75,000 clones, roughly 85% seen once. The sample taken for sequencing was PBMCs. These receptors were collected from a man aged 18 to 30 in good health and CMV-seropositive.

The chain couples TRBV21-1 to TRBJ1-2. TRBV21-1 is assigned pseudogene status. This CDR3 comprises 11 residues. The DNA of the CDR3 is TGTGCCAGCAGCAATCCTCCTGGCTACACCTTC. Residues: CASSNPPGYTF.

CDR3 in DNA: TGTGCCAGCAGCTCCACCCCAAGCGGGAGCCCAGATACGCAGTATTTT. Its translation is CASSSTPSGSPDTQYF. The rearrangement links TRBV11-3 to TRBJ2-3, with 8 nucleotides matching TRBD2. The CDR3 is 16 residues long. Germline V CDR1 and CDR2: SGHNT, YENEEA. V lost 4 bases, J lost 4 bases, and 10 bases stayed unmatched.

V is TRBV5-1 and J is TRBJ2-7; 7 bases agree with TRBD2. J was trimmed by 6 bases and V by 5 bases; bases with no gene match: 11. CDR3 size: 14 residues. The germline V gene encodes CDR1 SGHRS and CDR2 YFSETQ. CDR3 in DNA: TGCGCCAGCAGTCTGGCGGGGGATTGGGCCGAGCAGTACTTC. Translated: CASSLAGDWAEQYF.

The rearrangement uses TRBV30 and TRBJ1-2, with 7 bases fitting TRBD1. The V segment lost 0 bases and the J segment 5 bases; nucleotides outside the gene matches: 12. Germline loops: CDR1 GTSNPN, CDR2 SVGIG (reference sequence). The CDR3 is made up of 16 amino acids. As DNA, the CDR3 is TGTGCCTGGAGTGTACTGAGAGGGGGCGGCGGATATGGCTACACCTTC. It encodes CAWSVLRGGGGYGYTF.

V and J are TRBV5-1 and TRBJ2-4; 10 bases are a match to TRBD2. From germline, CDR1 is SGHRS and CDR2 YFSETQ. The CDR3 is 14 amino acids. The junction had 10 bases not matched to a gene; V was cut back by 5 bases and J by 11 bases. DNA of the CDR3: TGCGCCAGCAGGTCGGAGCGGGAGGGGGACCTTCAGTACTTC. As protein: CASRSEREGDLQYF.

This rearrangement joins TRBV27 to TRBJ2-5, with a possible D match to TRBD1 (5 bases). CDR1 and CDR2 (germline): MNHEY, SMNVEV (reference sequence). V was pared by 3 bases and J by 5 bases, with 13 bases between. This CDR3 has 14 residues. CDR3 coding DNA: TGTGCCAGCAGTTTGAGACAGTCATGGGAGACCCAGTACTTC. This gives the protein CASSLRQSWETQYF.

This clone appeared a single time. The V gene is TRBV7-8, the J gene TRBJ2-3; D is undetermined. Germline V gene lookup returns CDR1 SGHVS and CDR2 FQNEAQ. V gave up 5 bases and J gave up 1 base, with 13 bases separating them. The CDR3 has 15 amino acids. CDR3 DNA sequence: TGTGCCAGCAGCCCCTCTTCTCCTCGCACAGATACGCAGTATTTT. This sequence encodes CASSPSSPRTDTQYF.

The chain carries TRBV9 and TRBJ2-2, with 11 bases lining up with TRBD1. In germline, CDR1 is SGDLS, CDR2 YYNGEE. After removal of 4 bases from V and 6 bases from J, the junction contained 8 bases not matched to a gene. The CDR3 is made up of 16 amino acids. DNA for the CDR3: TGTGCCAGCAGCCTTGGGGACAGGGGGGGTCCCGGGGAGCTGTTTTTT. This codes for CASSLGDRGGPGELFF. Together with reference TRBV9 and TRBJ2-2, the CDR3 gives the full variable domain: DSGVTQTPKHLITATGQRVTLRCSPRSGDLSVYWYQQSLDQGLQFLIQYYNGEERAKGNILERFSAQQFPDLHSELNLSSLELGDSALYFCASSLGDRGGPGELFFGEGSRLTVL.

Concerning this clone: Other DNA sequences in the same sample also yield this CDR3. The rearrangement uses TRBV27 and TRBJ2-7; a weak D match, TRBD2 (6 bases). This CDR3 region has 12 residues. With 8 bases removed from V and 0 bases from J, the gap between germline ends came to 8 bases. The V gene's germline CDR1 is MNHEY and CDR2 SMNVEV (reference sequence). The DNA of the CDR3 is TGTGCCAGCGGGGGAGGCTCCTACGAGCAGTACTTC. Encoded protein: CASGGGSYEQYF.

The chain joins TRBV25-1 to TRBJ2-3, with D unclear. Looked up from germline, CDR1 is MGHDK and CDR2 is SYGVNS. The CDR3 covers 16 residues. The V end lost 2 bases, the J end lost 1 base, and 13 bases lay between the germline ends. The CDR3 DNA reads as TGTGCCAGCAGTGAACGCTTAGACACCCGCACAGATACGCAGTATTTT. Amino acids: CASSERLDTRTDTQYF.

V and J are TRBV28 and TRBJ2-2; TRBD2 is a possible D gene (6 bases). V lost 3 bases and J lost 2, with 13 bases in between. The length of the CDR3 is 16 residues. From germline, CDR1 is MDHEN and CDR2 SYDVKM. The CDR3 DNA is TGTGCCAGCAGTTTCCTGGGCGGGACTAACACCGGGGAGCTGTTTTTT. Protein: CASSFLGGTNTGELFF.

V and J are TRBV5-6 and TRBJ2-1, with 8 bases matching TRBD1. After removal of 4 bases from V and 0 bases from J, the junction contained 12 bases not matched to a gene. CDR1 is SGHDT, CDR2 YYEEEE, per germline. This CDR3 has 18 residues. Written as DNA, the CDR3 is TGTGCCAGCAGCCCCGTGGACAGGGTTCCCAGCTCCTACAATGAGCAGTTCTTC. Translation gives CASSPVDRVPSSYNEQFF.

The chain has TRBV7-9 and TRBJ2-7; weak D call: TRBD1 (6 bases). Germline lookup yields CDR1 SEHNR and CDR2 FQNEAQ (reference sequence). The CDR3 runs 13 residues. Trimming pared 4 bases from V and 6 bases from J, leaving 13 bases between. This chain's CDR3 is CASSWTEGGEQYV. Written as DNA, the CDR3 is TGTGCCAGCAGCTGGACAGAAGGTGGCGAGCAGTACGTC.

This chain links TRBV28 with TRBJ1-1, with no clear D. This CDR3 has 13 residues. Germline-derived CDR1 and CDR2 are MDHEN and SYDVKM. Trimming cost V 6 bases and J 4 bases, with 12 bases left between them. DNA of the CDR3: TGTGCCAGCAGCCCGCCCGAAGCCACTGAAGCTTTCTTT. Amino acid sequence: CASSPPEATEAFF.

This rearrangement joins TRBV5-1 to TRBJ2-1; D may be TRBD1 (6 bases). Trimming pared 3 bases from V and 5 bases from J, leaving 21 bases between. Germline loops: CDR1 SGHRS, CDR2 YFSETQ. This CDR3 comprises 17 residues. The CDR3 loop is CASSSDPTGWMNNEQFF. CDR3 in DNA: TGCGCCAGCAGCTCCGACCCGACAGGCTGGATGAACAATGAGCAGTTCTTC.

The table lists this clone with a count of one. V usage is TRBV28 and J usage is TRBJ1-1; 7 bases align to TRBD1. The trim removed 8 bases at V and 4 bases at J, leaving 4 bases unmatched. Germline V gene sequence: CDR1 MDHEN, CDR2 SYDVKM. The CDR3 runs 12 residues. For the CDR3, the DNA is TGTGCCAGCCGGACAGGCCTCACTGAAGCTTTCTTT. It yields the protein CASRTGLTEAFF.

The chain employs TRBV7-2 and TRBJ1-5; D gene unclear. V lost 3 bases, J lost 6 bases, and 12 bases lay in between. This CDR3 has 14 amino acids. Germline values: CDR1 SGHTA, CDR2 FQGNSA. CDR3 residues: CASSFQPGSQPQHF. In DNA form, the CDR3 reads TGTGCCAGCAGCTTTCAGCCGGGGAGTCAGCCCCAGCATTTT.

The chain employs TRBV5-1 and TRBJ2-3; D ambiguous. The CDR3 has 16 amino acids. Germline V gives CDR1 SGHRS, CDR2 YFSETQ. V lost 1 base, J lost 0 bases, and 12 bases lay in between. The CDR3 sequence: CASSLNYGASTDTQYF. The CDR3 region has the DNA TGCGCCAGCAGCTTGAACTACGGCGCTAGCACAGATACGCAGTATTTT.

This clone was observed a single time. The rearrangement links TRBV6-6 to TRBJ2-1, with 7 positions matching TRBD1. The J segment lost 6 bases and the V segment lost 8 bases, leaving 7 bases of the junction unmatched. Germline V lookup: CDR1 MNHNY, CDR2 SVGAGI (reference sequence). This CDR3 is built from 13 residues. The CDR3 is CASLDRAGNEQFF. The CDR3 region has the DNA TGTGCCAGCCTCGACAGGGCGGGCAATGAGCAGTTCTTC.

This chain uses TRBV28 with TRBJ2-7; a possible D gene is TRBD1 (6 bases). The CDR3 has 14 residues. Germline CDR1 MDHEN, CDR2 SYDVKM. The V and J ends lost 5 bases and 3 bases respectively, with 14 bases between them. The CDR3 DNA is TGTGCCAGCAGTCAAAGGACAGCCCGCTACGAGCAGTACTTC. This translates into CASSQRTARYEQYF.